These 31 T cell receptor beta chains were sequenced from one sample in a study of T-cell memory formation after mild COVID-19. TCRdb reanalysed the 5' RACE reads using MiXCR and keeps one entry per CDR3 protein. The table shows 40,000 or so distinct CDR3 sequences, with 6% to 7% occurring only once. The sample taken for sequencing was PBMCs or a T cell subset sorted from them (not recorded which). The receptor source for this set is an adult who had mild COVID-19 (a few samples of this study predate the infection). Cell type and time point are not known.

In this sample, this clonotype turned up many times. The chain carries TRBV20-1 and TRBJ2-3, with D maybe TRBD2 (6 bases). CDR1 and CDR2 (germline): DFQATT, SNEGSKA (reference sequence). The CDR3 has 14 residues. V lost 0 bases and J lost 6, with 13 bases in between. CDR3: CSARDPVREDTQYF. DNA for the CDR3: TGCAGTGCTAGAGACCCCGTCCGGGAGGATACGCAGTATTTT.

This clonotype was counted ten times or more. V gene TRBV27 combines with J gene TRBJ1-2, with 9 bases aligning to TRBD1. With V trimmed by 4 bases and J by 6 bases, 3 bases remained unmatched. CDR3 size: 13 residues. Germline V lookup: CDR1 MNHEY, CDR2 SMNVEV (reference sequence). The CDR3 DNA follows: TGTGCCAGCAGTTCAACAGGGGGCGATGGCTACACCTTC. Translated, it gives CASSSTGGDGYTF.

This clonotype was counted ten times or more. The rearrangement links TRBV7-6 to TRBJ1-1; TRBD1 matches 9 bases. CDR1 SGHVS and CDR2 FNYEAQ come from the germline V gene. This CDR3 is 16 amino acids long. Trimming cost V 4 bases and J 1 base; bases outside gene matches: 7. The CDR3 DNA reads as TGTGCCAGCAGCTCCACCCCGGGACAGGGGAACACTGAAGCTTTCTTT. Translated, it gives CASSSTPGQGNTEAFF.

This clonotype was seen ten or more times. The chain employs TRBV29-1 and TRBJ2-5, with TRBD2 identical over 8 bases. Germline CDR1 SQVTM, CDR2 ANQGSEA. The J segment lost 2 bases and the V segment lost 6 bases, leaving 5 bases of the junction unmatched. The CDR3 spans 13 residues. The CDR3 bases are TGCAGCGTGTGGACTAGCATACAAGAGACCCAGTACTTC. This sequence encodes CSVWTSIQETQYF.

This sequence joins TRBV9 and TRBJ1-2, with D possibly TRBD1 on 6 matching bases. V lost 6 bases, J lost 4 bases, and 19 bases lay in between. The CDR3 length is 15 residues. CDR1 and CDR2 from the germline V gene are SGDLS and YYNGEE. CDR3 sequence reads: CASTFSGAATYGYTF. The CDR3 DNA follows: TGTGCCAGCACCTTCTCGGGGGCAGCGACCTATGGCTACACCTTC.

This clonotype has ten or more counts. The genes are TRBV6-2 or TRBV6-3 and TRBJ2-3; TRBD2 might be the D (5 bases). Germline loops: CDR1 MNHEY, CDR2 SVGEGT. CDR3 length: 15 residues. V was clipped by 0 bases and J by 6 bases, with 13 bases between them. CDR3 region: CASSYSTPRGDTQYF. Written as DNA, the CDR3 is TGTGCCAGCAGTTACTCGACGCCTCGGGGTGATACGCAGTATTTT.

This clonotype turned up a few times. V gene TRBV28 combines with J gene TRBJ1-6; D gene uncertain. The V gene's germline CDR1 is MDHEN and CDR2 SYDVKM. The CDR3 sequence is 12 residues long. Trimming pared 7 bases from V and 12 bases from J, leaving 13 bases between. This chain's CDR3 is CASTEGIRPLHF. CDR3 DNA: TGTGCCAGCACCGAAGGGATACGACCCCTCCACTTT. The full variable domain, with the rest looked up from reference TRBV28 and TRBJ1-6, is DVKVTQSSRYLVKRTGEKVFLECVQDMDHENMFWYRQDPGLGLRLIYFSYDVKMKEKGDIPEGYSVSREKKERFSLILESASTNQTSMYLCASTEGIRPLHFGNGTRLTVT.

Relative to its sample, this clonotype is medium-sized (0.01 to 0.1%). The rearrangement links TRBV5-1 to TRBJ2-4; D gene ambiguous. This CDR3 comprises 14 residues. V was clipped by 0 bases and J by 1 base, with 5 bases between them. Germline lookup yields CDR1 SGHRS and CDR2 YFSETQ. In DNA form, the CDR3 reads TGCGCCAGCAGCTTGGCCGAGGCCAAAAACATTCAGTACTTC. Translating gives CASSLAEAKNIQYF.

The chain joins TRBV7-9 to TRBJ2-3, with a tentative D call TRBD2 (5 bases). The CDR3 has 13 amino acids. Trimming removed 6 bases at V and 1 base at J, with 8 bases between. CDR1 is SEHNR and CDR2 is FQNEAQ in the germline V gene (reference sequence). CDR3 nucleotides: TGTGCCAGCAGTCGGGAAGGCACAGATACGCAGTATTTT. It specifies CASSREGTDTQYF.

This clonotype was seen at least ten times. The chain links TRBV7-2 to TRBJ2-5, with D perhaps matching TRBD2 (6 bases). The germline V gene encodes CDR1 SGHTA and CDR2 FQGNSA. The CDR3 totals 16 residues. Between the trimmed V and J ends, which lost 5 bases and 4 bases, there was a span of 20 bases. The CDR3 DNA sequence: TGTGCCAGCAGCCCCCCTCGACTGGGCGGGGTAGAGACCCAGTACTTC. Amino acid sequence: CASSPPRLGGVETQYF.

This clonotype was detected ten times or more. V usage is TRBV12-3 or TRBV12-4 and J usage is TRBJ2-2; 8 bases are a match to TRBD1. The V and J ends lost 6 bases and 1 base, in that order; junction bases with no gene match: 10. The CDR3 totals 17 residues. CDR3 bases: TGTGCCAGCAGCCATGGTTACGGGACAGGGAACACCGGGGAGCTGTTTTTT. Translated, it gives CASSHGYGTGNTGELFF.

There are many counts of this clonotype. The junction shows a germline mismatch at one end, possibly a read error. V gene TRBV3-1 combines with J gene TRBJ2-5; no clear D. The CDR3 spans 12 residues. Germline values: CDR1 LGHDT, CDR2 YNNKEL (reference sequence). CDR3 nucleotide sequence: TGTGCCAGCAGCCTAGGTGAAGGACGGATACGCTTC. Its translation: CASSLGEGRIRF.

At least ten counts were recorded for this clonotype. J is TRBJ2-7 and V is TRBV7-9, with D maybe TRBD1 (6 bases). Trimming pared 8 bases from V and 3 bases from J, leaving 14 bases between. Germline-derived CDR1 and CDR2 are SEHNR and FQNEAQ (reference sequence). This CDR3 is built from 13 residues. DNA for the CDR3: TGTGCCAGCCAGATAGGGGGTAACTACGAGCAGTACTTC. Protein product: CASQIGGNYEQYF.

This clonotype was seen at least ten times. The chain combines TRBV28 with TRBJ1-1; D not resolved. V was pared by 7 bases and J by 4 bases, with 19 bases between. Germline CDR1 MDHEN, CDR2 SYDVKM. The CDR3 runs 15 residues. CDR3 DNA sequence: TGTGCCAGCATCTCGGGAGGGTTTGATAGCACTGAAGCTTTCTTT. This codes for CASISGGFDSTEAFF.

This clonotype was detected only a few times. The V gene is TRBV24-1, the J gene TRBJ2-3; the D is unclear. The CDR3 loop spans 13 amino acids. Germline V gene lookup returns CDR1 KGHDR and CDR2 SFDVKD. Trimming shortened V by 1 base and J by 0 bases, and 1 base separated the two germline ends. CDR3 sequence reads: CATSDFSTDTQYF. The CDR3 nucleotides read TGTGCCACCAGTGATTTTAGCACAGATACGCAGTATTTT.

This clonotype was detected many times. The chain links TRBV6-2 or TRBV6-3 to TRBJ1-6; 8 nucleotides agree with TRBD1. Germline V gene data show CDR1 as MNHEY and CDR2 as SVGEGT. The CDR3 sequence is 17 residues long. After removal of 5 bases from V and 6 bases from J, the junction contained 12 bases not matched to a gene. CDR3 amino acids: CASSPPLWTGTNSPLHF. The CDR3 DNA sequence: TGTGCCAGCAGTCCGCCCCTTTGGACAGGGACTAATTCACCCCTCCACTTT.

The chain links TRBV6-5 to TRBJ1-5; a weak D match, TRBD1 (5 bases). V was shortened by 5 bases and J by 2 bases, with 22 bases between the two germline ends. Germline CDR1 is MNHEY and CDR2 is SVGAGI. The CDR3 spans 18 residues. As DNA, the CDR3 is TGTGCCAGCAGTAAACGCATGGGGGATTGGGAGGGCAATCAGCCCCAGCATTTT. Translation gives CASSKRMGDWEGNQPQHF.

The chain carries TRBV7-3 and TRBJ2-5; the D is unclear. This CDR3 contains 13 residues. V was cut by 5 bases and J by 2 bases, with 9 bases left in between. CDR1 is SGHTA and CDR2 is FQGTGA in the germline V gene. The CDR3 coding sequence is TGTGCCAGCAGCCCAACCGCACAAGAGACCCAGTACTTC. It encodes CASSPTAQETQYF.

Ten or more counts support this clonotype. The rearrangement uses TRBV20-1 and TRBJ2-5; 8 bases match TRBD1. Germline V lookup: CDR1 DFQATT, CDR2 SNEGSKA (reference sequence). V was pared by 6 bases and J by 5 bases, with 14 bases of the junction left unmatched. The CDR3 extends over 15 amino acids. This CDR3 reads CSANDRGSFGETQYF. The CDR3 DNA is TGCAGTGCCAACGACAGGGGATCATTCGGGGAGACCCAGTACTTC.

This clonotype was observed at least ten times. The rearrangement uses TRBV12-3 or TRBV12-4 and TRBJ2-7; D is perhaps TRBD1 (6 bases). V lost 3 bases to trimming and J lost 4 bases, with 16 bases between them. The CDR3 extends over 15 amino acids. CDR3 sequence: CASSLTGPSSYEQYF. The CDR3 region has the DNA TGTGCCAGCAGTTTGACAGGACCGTCTTCTTACGAGCAGTACTTC.

This clonotype was recorded many times. This sequence joins TRBV6-5 and TRBJ2-5; 8 bases map to TRBD2. V gave up 5 bases and J gave up 5 bases; unmatched junction bases: 10. Germline loops: CDR1 MNHEY, CDR2 SVGAGI. The CDR3 is made up of 15 amino acids. The CDR3 loop reads CASSQGLASGETQYF. CDR3 in DNA: TGTGCCAGCAGTCAAGGACTAGCTAGTGGGGAGACCCAGTACTTC.

V gene TRBV20-1 combines with J gene TRBJ2-5; no reliable D call. The CDR3 loop spans 11 amino acids. Germline lookup yields CDR1 DFQATT and CDR2 SNEGSKA (reference sequence). V gave up 5 bases and J gave up 10 bases, with 14 bases separating them. The CDR3 here is CSALTHPIQYF. The CDR3 bases are TGCAGTGCTCTGACCCACCCCATCCAGTACTTC.

This clonotype showed up just a few times. This chain uses TRBV7-8 with TRBJ1-4, with D uncertain. The V gene's germline CDR1 is SGHVS and CDR2 FQNEAQ. The CDR3 is 14 amino acids. Trimming removed 5 bases from V and 5 bases from J, with 12 bases in between. The CDR3 reads CASSQGSSNEKLFF. For the CDR3, the DNA is TGTGCCAGCAGCCAAGGGTCATCAAATGAAAAACTGTTTTTT.

This clonotype has ten or more counts. The V call is TRBV27, the J call TRBJ2-2, with D unclear. Germline V lookup: CDR1 MNHEY, CDR2 SMNVEV (reference sequence). V dropped 0 bases and J dropped 1 base, with 3 bases sitting between them. This CDR3 spans 14 amino acids. The CDR3 sequence is CASSLSGNTGELFF. CDR3 bases: TGTGCCAGCAGTTTATCGGGGAACACCGGGGAGCTGTTTTTT.

This clonotype has more than one count but fewer than ten. The CDR3 DNA follows: TGTGCCAGCAGAGGGGAAACCGGGGAGCTGTTTTTT. Its translation: CASRGETGELFF. The chain links TRBV2 to TRBJ2-2; maybe TRBD1 (5 bases). Germline V CDR1 and CDR2: SNHLY, FYNNEI. CDR3 length: 12 amino acids. The V gene lost 6 bases and the J gene lost 5 bases, with 7 bases spanning the gap.

This clonotype came up many times. The gene calls are TRBV12-3 or TRBV12-4 and TRBJ1-5; D is ambiguous. The CDR3 has 13 residues. Trimming stripped 1 base from V and 9 bases from J, with 10 bases between. CDR3 sequence: CASSLGFPRPQHF. The CDR3 bases are TGTGCCAGCAGTTTAGGTTTCCCTCGGCCCCAGCATTTT.

In this sample, this clonotype turned up a few times. The gene calls are TRBV6-2 or TRBV6-3 and TRBJ1-2, with D possibly TRBD1 on 5 matching bases. Trimming stripped 7 bases from V and 5 bases from J, with 23 bases between. CDR3 length: 16 amino acids. The germline V gene has CDR1 MNHEY and CDR2 SVGEGT. CDR3 sequence (DNA): TGTGCCAGCAACTTGTTTGGCAGGGCTGGACCTTATGGCTACACCTTC. This gives the protein CASNLFGRAGPYGYTF.

The rearrangement joins TRBV15 to TRBJ2-1; tentative D call: TRBD1 (5 bases). Germline lookup yields CDR1 LNHNV and CDR2 YYDKDF (reference sequence). The CDR3 covers 18 residues. V was cut by 5 bases and J by 6 bases, with 26 bases left in between. CDR3: CATSLEGDNLARANEQFF. In DNA form, the CDR3 reads TGTGCCACCAGCTTGGAAGGGGATAATTTAGCCCGGGCCAATGAGCAGTTCTTC.

The rearrangement uses TRBV5-1 and TRBJ1-4, with TRBD1 matching 7 bases. V gave up 0 bases and J gave up 7 bases; unmatched junction bases: 12. The CDR3 is 17 residues long. Germline V CDR1 and CDR2: SGHRS, YFSETQ. The CDR3 DNA is TGCGCCAGCAGCTTGGGACAGGGTTTATCGCTACGTGAAAAACTGTTTTTT. Translation gives CASSLGQGLSLREKLFF.

The sample holds a few counts of this clonotype. The rearrangement joins TRBV5-1 to TRBJ2-5, with D perhaps assigned TRBD1 or TRBD2 (5 bases each). This CDR3 has 14 residues. Germline assignment: CDR1 SGHRS and CDR2 YFSETQ. V was trimmed by 2 bases and J by 4 bases, leaving 12 bases between them. For the CDR3, the DNA is TGCGCCAGCAGCTTTCTTGGTGGGGGAGAGACCCAGTACTTC. Amino acids: CASSFLGGGETQYF.

This clonotype occurred a few times. V and J are TRBV3-1 and TRBJ1-2; weak D call: TRBD1 (6 bases). V was shortened by 0 bases and J by 1 base, with 15 bases between the two germline ends. Looked up from germline, CDR1 is LGHDT and CDR2 is YNNKEL (reference sequence). The CDR3 runs to 17 residues. The CDR3 DNA is TGTGCCAGCAGCCAAGATCTTGGTAGGGGACATAACTATGGCTACACCTTC. Protein: CASSQDLGRGHNYGYTF.